This record concerns one TCR beta chain sequence. Its target is unknown. TCRdb keeps only in-frame clones here, not all; method: immunoSEQ multiplex PCR. The table shows tens of thousands of clones, with over 65% occurring only once. This sample was taken from a study of PD-L1 blockade in urothelial cancer. Study in general: Atezolizumab 1,200 mg was given intravenously every 3 weeks, starting 2014. Of prior chemotherapy regimens, patients had received between 0 and 3.

General study points: Durable-benefit patients had greater expansion of tumor-associated blood clones at 3 weeks.

Time point noted: pretreatment peripheral blood. CDR3 length: 12 residues. The germline CDR1 and CDR2 sequences are MNHEY and SVGAGI. V dropped 11 bases and J dropped 2; count of bases not matched to a gene: 4. The clonotype comes from a man aged 55 to 70 with urothelial cancer. Material: PBMCs, obtained around atezolizumab (anti-PD-L1) treatment. The rearrangement joins TRBV6-5 to TRBJ2-3; 7 bases line up with TRBD2. This chain's CDR3 is CAAGGFTDTQYF. In DNA, the CDR3 is TGTGCCGCCGGGGGGTTCACAGATACGCAGTATTTT.